The next 21 T cell receptor beta chains were all read from a single sample in a study of human T cells and chemical hapten exposure. As to time point: patch test 1, 2 weeks after DPC sensitization. As for treatment: therapeutic diphenylcyclopropenone sensitization with weekly scalp DPC. TCRdb analysed the RACE reads with MiXCR anew, one entry per CDR3 protein. The profile shows around 300,000 distinct CDR3 sequences, around 7% of them singletons. This material consisted of whole blood, taken in connection with sensitization to the hapten diphenylcyclopropenone (DPC). The source of these receptors is a woman under 30 with alopecia areata. Some clones in this sample may be carry-over from other donors' samples.

The CDR3 DNA sequence: TGTGCCAGCGAGGTTAGCGGCTTGAACACTGAAGCTTTCTTT. This codes for CASEVSGLNTEAFF. The chain couples TRBV2 to TRBJ1-1; D not resolved. CDR1 is SNHLY, CDR2 FYNNEI, per germline. Trimming cost V 8 bases and J 0 bases, with 13 bases left between them. This CDR3 comprises 14 residues.

This clonotype was seen a handful of times. This sequence joins TRBV4-2 and TRBJ2-6; 8 bases align to TRBD1. CDR3 size: 20 residues. J gave up 3 bases and V 3 bases, and 16 bases lay outside the gene matches. Per the germline V gene, CDR1 is LGHNA and CDR2 is YNFKEQ. CDR3 loop: CASSQALPWQGASGANVLTF. CDR3 in DNA: TGTGCCAGCAGCCAGGCACTCCCATGGCAGGGGGCGAGTGGGGCCAACGTCCTGACTTTC.

This clonotype has a handful of counts. This chain connects TRBV28 to TRBJ1-4, with 10 positions matching TRBD1. The CDR3 totals 15 residues. Germline CDR1 is MDHEN and CDR2 is SYDVKM. V lost 6 bases to trimming and J lost 7 bases; unmatched junction nucleotides: 8. The CDR3 loop reads CASRMTGGQGEKLFF. The CDR3 DNA reads TGTGCCAGCAGGATGACAGGGGGCCAAGGTGAAAAACTGTTTTTT.

The chain combines TRBV19 with TRBJ2-2, with D unresolved. Looked up from germline, CDR1 is LNHDA and CDR2 is SQIVND (reference sequence). V lost 5 bases and J 3 bases, leaving 10 bases between the germline ends. CDR3 size: 14 residues. CDR3 nucleotide sequence: TGTGCCAGTAGTTCGCGTCAGGACACCGGGGAGCTGTTTTTT. It yields the protein CASSSRQDTGELFF.

The sample holds a few counts of this clonotype. This chain connects TRBV12-3 or TRBV12-4 to TRBJ2-3; 9 positions agree with TRBD2. The CDR3 length is 17 residues. J was trimmed by 0 bases and V by 2 bases; bases with no gene match: 6. CDR3 DNA sequence: TGTGCCAGCAGTTTAAGTAGCGGGGGCTCCAGCACAGATACGCAGTATTTT. Translating gives CASSLSSGGSSTDTQYF.

This clonotype has a count of ten or more. J is TRBJ2-5 and V is TRBV5-1; D is uncertain. The V gene's germline CDR1 is SGHRS and CDR2 YFSETQ. CDR3 length: 14 residues. V lost 1 base and J 1 base, leaving 8 bases between the germline ends. This chain's CDR3 is CASSLSASQETQYF. The CDR3 DNA is TGCGCCAGCAGCTTGTCGGCGTCCCAAGAGACCCAGTACTTC.

This rearrangement joins TRBV11-2 to TRBJ2-5; D could derive from TRBD1 or TRBD2 (6 bases each). Trimming shortened V by 6 bases and J by 7 bases, and 24 bases separated the two germline ends. There are 16 residues in the CDR3. CDR1 SGHAT and CDR2 FQNNGV come from the germline V gene. CDR3 sequence reads: CASSFPATRGSVTQYF. DNA of the CDR3: TGTGCCAGCAGTTTTCCGGCGACTAGGGGGAGCGTGACCCAGTACTTC. Variable domain in full (rest from reference TRBV11-2 and TRBJ2-5): EAGVAQSPRYKIIEKRQSVAFWCNPISGHATLYWYQQILGQGPKLLIQFQNNGVVDDSQLPKDRFSAERLKGVDSTLKIQPAKLEDSAVYLCASSFPATRGSVTQYFGPGTRLLVL.

This clonotype was found a few times. This chain connects TRBV20-1 to TRBJ2-7, with 10 bases matching TRBD2. The CDR3 spans 13 residues. With V trimmed by 4 bases and J by 9 bases, 9 bases remained unmatched. The germline V gene encodes CDR1 DFQATT and CDR2 SNEGSKA (reference sequence). DNA of the CDR3: TGCAGTGCTAATCCTAGCGGGGGAACGGTGCAGTACTTC. Translating it yields CSANPSGGTVQYF.

The sample holds many counts of this clonotype. J is TRBJ2-3 and V is TRBV12-3 or TRBV12-4; 12 bases line up with TRBD2. Trimming removed 8 bases from V and 2 bases from J; junction bases left unmatched: 2. The CDR3 length is 14 residues. This CDR3 reads CASGLAGYTDTQYF. CDR3 DNA sequence: TGTGCCAGCGGACTAGCGGGATACACAGATACGCAGTATTTT.

This clonotype was seen repeatedly, ten times or more. This sequence joins TRBV9 and TRBJ2-1; the match to TRBD2 covers 15 bases. Germline-derived CDR1 and CDR2 are SGDLS and YYNGEE. This CDR3 region has 19 residues. Trimming at V came to 2 bases and at J to 9 bases, leaving 15 bases not matched to a gene. The CDR3 DNA follows: TGTGCCAGCAGCGTTGGACTAGCGGGGGGGCTACTAGCTCTCGGTGAGCAGTTCTTC. Protein product: CASSVGLAGGLLALGEQFF. The full variable domain, its missing parts supplied by reference TRBV9 and TRBJ2-1, is DSGVTQTPKHLITATGQRVTLRCSPRSGDLSVYWYQQSLDQGLQFLIQYYNGEERAKGNILERFSAQQFPDLHSELNLSSLELGDSALYFCASSVGLAGGLLALGEQFFGPGTRLTVL.

This clonotype was picked up many times. The V and J genes are TRBV20-1 and TRBJ2-5; 9 bases map to TRBD1. CDR1 is DFQATT, CDR2 SNEGSKA, per germline (reference sequence). There are 16 residues in the CDR3. V was pared by 6 bases and J by 1 base, with 12 bases of the junction left unmatched. Here the CDR3 DNA reads TGCAGTGCGCCCGGGACAGGGCTCTTCAGCCAAGAGACCCAGTACTTC. This gives the protein CSAPGTGLFSQETQYF.

This clonotype appeared a few times. This chain joins TRBV12-3 or TRBV12-4 and TRBJ2-7; no clear D gene. The germline V and J ends were trimmed by 2 bases and 5 bases, with 4 bases remaining between them. The CDR3 loop spans 11 amino acids. Here the CDR3 reads CASSLMDEQYF. The CDR3 DNA sequence: TGTGCCAGCAGTTTAATGGACGAGCAGTACTTC.

This clonotype was observed many times. This chain joins TRBV12-3 or TRBV12-4 and TRBJ2-1; D gene unclear. Between the trimmed V and J ends, which lost 6 bases and 0 bases, there was a span of 15 bases. CDR3 length: 16 residues. CDR3: CASRRSPDVSYNEQFF. The CDR3 region has the DNA TGTGCCAGCAGGCGAAGTCCAGATGTCTCCTACAATGAGCAGTTCTTC.

This clonotype was counted ten times or more. The chain links TRBV2 to TRBJ2-3; the D is unclear. Germline V CDR1 and CDR2: SNHLY, FYNNEI. V was shortened by 3 bases and J by 2 bases, with 9 bases between the two germline ends. The CDR3 consists of 14 residues. The CDR3 region has the DNA TGTGCCAGCAGTGAGGGCAGATTCACAGATACGCAGTATTTT. Residues: CASSEGRFTDTQYF. Full variable domain (missing parts from reference TRBV2 and TRBJ2-3): EPEVTQTPSHQVTQMGQEVILRCVPISNHLYFYWYRQILGQKVEFLVSFYNNEISEKSEIFDDQFSVERPDGSNFTLKIRSTKLEDSAMYFCASSEGRFTDTQYFGPGTRLTVL.

The chain uses TRBV6-2 or TRBV6-3 and TRBJ1-1; no firm D call. The V gene's germline CDR1 is MNHEY and CDR2 SVGEGT. V lost 2 bases and J lost 4, with 8 bases in between. The CDR3 spans 13 residues. CDR3 protein: CASSYDVGTEAFF. DNA of the CDR3: TGTGCCAGCAGTTACGACGTGGGCACTGAAGCTTTCTTT.

A few counts support this clonotype. V and J are TRBV12-3 or TRBV12-4 and TRBJ1-3, with unresolved D. The CDR3 runs to 13 residues. Trimming left V 2 bases short and J 3 bases short, with 5 bases between. CDR3 sequence reads: CASSLSIGNTIYF. CDR3 coding DNA: TGTGCCAGCAGTTTATCCATTGGAAACACCATATATTTT.

This clonotype was recorded at least ten times. This chain uses TRBV29-1 with TRBJ1-1, with TRBD1 as a possible D gene (6 bases). V was pared by 4 bases and J by 4 bases, with 16 bases between. Germline CDR1 reads SQVTM; CDR2 reads ANQGSEA. This CDR3 is built from 14 residues. The chain's CDR3 is CSVAQGGVGTEAFF. The CDR3 DNA reads as TGCAGCGTTGCCCAAGGGGGAGTAGGCACTGAAGCTTTCTTT.

A few counts support this clonotype. This rearrangement joins TRBV14 to TRBJ1-2; D is unresolved. The CDR3 spans 13 residues. The ends were cut back, 4 bases at V and 8 bases at J, with 14 bases in the middle. Germline V lookup: CDR1 SGHDN, CDR2 FVKESK. In DNA, the CDR3 is TGTGCCAGCAGCCCCACCCAATGGAGCGGCTACACCTTC. It is translated as CASSPTQWSGYTF.

The chain uses TRBV20-1 and TRBJ1-5; weak D call: TRBD1 (6 bases). Per germline, CDR1 DFQATT and CDR2 SNEGSKA (reference sequence). V was trimmed by 5 bases and J by 5 bases, leaving 13 bases between them. The CDR3 contains 13 residues. The DNA of the CDR3 is TGCAGTGCTCCCGGGGGGCAGGATCAGCCCCAGCATTTT. Translation gives CSAPGGQDQPQHF.

This clonotype was picked up a small number of times. The J gene is TRBJ1-6, the V gene TRBV12-3 or TRBV12-4; TRBD1 matches 7 bases. The CDR3 loop spans 15 amino acids. The J segment lost 7 bases and the V segment lost 4 bases, leaving 7 bases of the junction unmatched. The CDR3 here is CASSYYDRVNSPLHF. The CDR3 DNA follows: TGTGCCAGCAGTTACTATGACAGGGTAAATTCACCCCTCCACTTT.

The rearrangement links TRBV6-2 or TRBV6-3 to TRBJ1-5, with D unresolved. The germline V gene has CDR1 MNHEY and CDR2 SVGEGT. This CDR3 has 16 residues. With 6 bases removed from V and 0 bases from J, the gap between germline ends came to 15 bases. As DNA, the CDR3 is TGTGCCAGCAGATCCTCCTCGGCAGGTAGCAATCAGCCCCAGCATTTT. Its translation is CASRSSSAGSNQPQHF.